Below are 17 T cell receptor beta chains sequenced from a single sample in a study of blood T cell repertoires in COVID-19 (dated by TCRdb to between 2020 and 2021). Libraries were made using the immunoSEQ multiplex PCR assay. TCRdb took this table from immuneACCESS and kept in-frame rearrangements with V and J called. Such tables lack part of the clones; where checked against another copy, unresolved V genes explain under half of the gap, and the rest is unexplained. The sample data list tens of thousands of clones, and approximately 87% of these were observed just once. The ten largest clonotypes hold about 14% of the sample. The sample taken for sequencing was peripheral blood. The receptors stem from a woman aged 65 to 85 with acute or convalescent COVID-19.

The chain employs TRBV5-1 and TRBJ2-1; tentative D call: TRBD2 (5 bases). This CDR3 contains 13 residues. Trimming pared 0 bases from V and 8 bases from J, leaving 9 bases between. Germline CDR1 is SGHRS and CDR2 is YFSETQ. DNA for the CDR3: TGCGCCAGCAGCTTGGCTAGCAGCGATGAGCAGTTCTTC. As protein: CASSLASSDEQFF.

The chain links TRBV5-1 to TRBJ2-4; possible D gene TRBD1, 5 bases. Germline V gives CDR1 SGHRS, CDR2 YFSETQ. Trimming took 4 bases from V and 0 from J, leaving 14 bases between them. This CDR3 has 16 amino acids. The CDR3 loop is CASSGTAGLAKNIQYF. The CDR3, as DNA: TGCGCCAGCAGCGGAACCGCAGGGTTAGCCAAAAACATTCAGTACTTC.

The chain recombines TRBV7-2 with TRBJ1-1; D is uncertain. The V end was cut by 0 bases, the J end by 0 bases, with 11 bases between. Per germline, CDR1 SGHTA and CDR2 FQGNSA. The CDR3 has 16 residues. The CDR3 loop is CASSLAGSVVNTEAFF. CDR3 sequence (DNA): TGTGCCAGCAGCTTAGCGGGCTCCGTTGTGAACACTGAAGCTTTCTTT.

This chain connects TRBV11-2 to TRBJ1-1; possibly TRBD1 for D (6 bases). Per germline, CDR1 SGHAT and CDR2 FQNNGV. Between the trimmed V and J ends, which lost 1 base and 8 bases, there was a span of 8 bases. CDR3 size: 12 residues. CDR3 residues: CASSLVGTEAFF. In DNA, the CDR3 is TGTGCCAGCAGCTTAGTCGGGACAGAAGCTTTCTTT.

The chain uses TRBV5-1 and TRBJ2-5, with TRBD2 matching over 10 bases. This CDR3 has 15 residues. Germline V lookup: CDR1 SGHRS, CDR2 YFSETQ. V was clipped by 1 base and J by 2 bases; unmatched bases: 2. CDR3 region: CASSLYSGGQETQYF. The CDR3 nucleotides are TGCGCCAGCAGCTTGTATAGCGGGGGGCAAGAGACCCAGTACTTC.

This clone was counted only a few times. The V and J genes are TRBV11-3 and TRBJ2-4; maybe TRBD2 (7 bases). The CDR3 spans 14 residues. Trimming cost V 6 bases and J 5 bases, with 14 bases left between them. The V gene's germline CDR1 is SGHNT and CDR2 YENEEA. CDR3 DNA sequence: TGTGCCAGCAGTCTAGGGGGGGGAGAAAACATTCAGTACTTC. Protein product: CASSLGGGENIQYF. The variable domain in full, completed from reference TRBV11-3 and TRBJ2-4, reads EAGVVQSPRYKIIEKKQPVAFWCNPISGHNTLYWYLQNLGQGPELLIRYENEEAVDDSQLPKDRFSAERLKGVDSTLKIQPAELGDSAVYLCASSLGGGENIQYFGAGTRLSVL.

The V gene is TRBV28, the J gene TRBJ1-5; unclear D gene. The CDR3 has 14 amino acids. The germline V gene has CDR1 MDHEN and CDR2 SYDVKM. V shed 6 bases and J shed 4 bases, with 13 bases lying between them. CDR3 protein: CASSVGSRNQPQHF. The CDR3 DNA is TGTGCCAGCAGCGTGGGTAGCCGTAATCAGCCCCAGCATTTT.

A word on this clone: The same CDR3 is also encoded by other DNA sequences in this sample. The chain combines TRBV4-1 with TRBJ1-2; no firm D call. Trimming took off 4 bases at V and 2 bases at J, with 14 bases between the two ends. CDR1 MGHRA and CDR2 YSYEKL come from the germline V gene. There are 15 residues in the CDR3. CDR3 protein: CASSPEGVSNYGYTF. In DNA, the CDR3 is TGCGCCAGCAGCCCTGAGGGAGTTTCCAACTATGGCTACACCTTC.

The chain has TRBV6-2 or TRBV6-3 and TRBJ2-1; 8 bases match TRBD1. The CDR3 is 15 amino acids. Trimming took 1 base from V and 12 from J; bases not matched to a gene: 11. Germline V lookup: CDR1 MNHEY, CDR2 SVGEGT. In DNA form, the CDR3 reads TGTGCCAGCAGTTACTTACCTCGGGCAGGGGGCCGGCAGTTCTTC. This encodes CASSYLPRAGGRQFF.

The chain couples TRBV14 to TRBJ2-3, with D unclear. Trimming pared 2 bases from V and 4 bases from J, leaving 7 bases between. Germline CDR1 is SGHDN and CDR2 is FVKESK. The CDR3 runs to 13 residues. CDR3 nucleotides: TGTGCCAGCAGCCAAAATCTCGCAGATACGCAGTATTTT. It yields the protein CASSQNLADTQYF.

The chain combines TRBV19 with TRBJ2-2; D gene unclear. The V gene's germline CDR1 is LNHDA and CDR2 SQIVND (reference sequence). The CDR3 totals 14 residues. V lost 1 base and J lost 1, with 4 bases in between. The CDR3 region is CASSIARNTGELFF. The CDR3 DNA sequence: TGTGCCAGTAGTATAGCCCGGAACACCGGGGAGCTGTTTTTT.

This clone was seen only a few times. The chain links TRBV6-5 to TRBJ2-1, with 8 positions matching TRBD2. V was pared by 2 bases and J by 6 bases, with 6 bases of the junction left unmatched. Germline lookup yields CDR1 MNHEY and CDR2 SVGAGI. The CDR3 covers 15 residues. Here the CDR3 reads CASSYAPGGINEQFF. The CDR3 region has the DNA TGTGCCAGCAGTTACGCGCCGGGAGGGATCAATGAGCAGTTCTTC.

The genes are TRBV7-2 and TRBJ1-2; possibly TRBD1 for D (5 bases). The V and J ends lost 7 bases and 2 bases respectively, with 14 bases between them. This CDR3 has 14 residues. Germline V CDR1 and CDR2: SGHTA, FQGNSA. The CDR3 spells CASTLDSANYGYTF. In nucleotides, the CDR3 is TGTGCCAGCACCCTTGACAGCGCGAACTATGGCTACACCTTC.

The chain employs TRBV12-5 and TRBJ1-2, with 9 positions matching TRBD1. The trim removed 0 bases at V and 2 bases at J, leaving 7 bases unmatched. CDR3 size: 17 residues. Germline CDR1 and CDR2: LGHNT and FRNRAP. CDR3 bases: TGTGCTAGTGGTTTGGTACGGGGACAGGGTATAAACTATGGCTACACCTTC. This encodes CASGLVRGQGINYGYTF.

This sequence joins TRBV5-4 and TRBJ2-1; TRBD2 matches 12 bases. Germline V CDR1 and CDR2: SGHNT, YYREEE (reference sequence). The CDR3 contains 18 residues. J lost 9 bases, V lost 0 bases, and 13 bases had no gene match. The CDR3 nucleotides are TGTGCCAGCAGCTTGGACCTCCTGACTAGCGGGAGCCTTGGTGAGCAGTTCTTC. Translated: CASSLDLLTSGSLGEQFF.

The CDR3 DNA reads as TGTGCCAGCAGCGGGGGACTAGCGGAGACCCAGTACTTC. Translated, it gives CASSGGLAETQYF. The chain employs TRBV9 and TRBJ2-5; 10 nucleotides align to TRBD2. This CDR3 has 13 amino acids. V lost 3 bases to trimming and J lost 5 bases; unmatched junction nucleotides: 1. Germline assignment: CDR1 SGDLS and CDR2 YYNGEE.

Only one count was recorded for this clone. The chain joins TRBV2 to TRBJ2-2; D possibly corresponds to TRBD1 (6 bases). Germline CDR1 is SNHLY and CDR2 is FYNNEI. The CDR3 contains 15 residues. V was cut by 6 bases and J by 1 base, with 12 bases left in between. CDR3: CASRAGVGNTGELFF. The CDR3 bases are TGTGCCAGCAGGGCAGGGGTGGGGAACACCGGGGAGCTGTTTTTT.